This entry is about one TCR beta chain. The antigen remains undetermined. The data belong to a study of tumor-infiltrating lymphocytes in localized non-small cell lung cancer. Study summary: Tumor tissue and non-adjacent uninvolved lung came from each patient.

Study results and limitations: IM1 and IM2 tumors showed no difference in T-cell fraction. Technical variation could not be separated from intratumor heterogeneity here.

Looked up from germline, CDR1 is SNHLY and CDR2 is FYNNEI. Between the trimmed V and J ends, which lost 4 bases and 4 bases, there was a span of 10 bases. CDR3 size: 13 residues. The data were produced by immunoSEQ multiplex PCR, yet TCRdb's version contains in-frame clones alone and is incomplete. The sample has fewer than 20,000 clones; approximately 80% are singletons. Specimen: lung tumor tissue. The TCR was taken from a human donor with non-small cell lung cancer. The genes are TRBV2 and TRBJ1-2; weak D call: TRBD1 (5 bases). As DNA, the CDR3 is TGTGCCAGCAGTGGGGGCGGAGCCTATGGCTACACCTTC. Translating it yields CASSGGGAYGYTF.